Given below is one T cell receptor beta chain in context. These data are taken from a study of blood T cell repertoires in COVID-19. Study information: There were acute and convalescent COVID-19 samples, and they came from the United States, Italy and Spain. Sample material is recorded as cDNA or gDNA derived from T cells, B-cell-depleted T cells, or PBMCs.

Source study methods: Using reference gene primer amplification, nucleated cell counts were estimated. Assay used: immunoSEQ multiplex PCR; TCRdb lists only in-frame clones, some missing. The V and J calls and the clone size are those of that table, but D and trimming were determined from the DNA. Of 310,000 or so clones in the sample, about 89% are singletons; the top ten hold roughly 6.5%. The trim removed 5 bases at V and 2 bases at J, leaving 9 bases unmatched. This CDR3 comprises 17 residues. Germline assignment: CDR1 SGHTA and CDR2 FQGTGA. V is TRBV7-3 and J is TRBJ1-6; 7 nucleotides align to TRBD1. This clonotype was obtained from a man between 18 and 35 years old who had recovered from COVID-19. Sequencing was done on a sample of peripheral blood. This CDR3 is CASSGSPGGPYNSPLHF. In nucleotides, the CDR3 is TGTGCCAGCAGCGGTAGTCCAGGGGGGCCCTATAATTCACCCCTCCACTTT.